The T cell receptor (beta chain) under discussion was sequenced for a study of chemoradiotherapy in HPV16-positive cancers. The overall study: Candidate HPV-specific T-cell clones and common TCR motifs came from functional assays in a couple of HPV16-positive patients.

Repeated repertoire sampling spanned the course of chemoradiotherapy. TCRdb's table, derived via immunoSEQ multiplex PCR, lists solely in-frame clones and lacks some. The sample contains approximately 11,000 clones, roughly nine tenths of which appear only once. Notes on the study in general: Functional assays defining HPV-specific T cells used only a couple of HPV16-positive patients.

Trimming cost V 5 bases and J 6 bases; bases outside gene matches: 7. The CDR3 consists of 14 residues. Germline-derived CDR1 and CDR2 are SGHVS and FQNEAQ. Only one count was recorded for this clone. Its matching antigen is unknown. Sequenced here: blood, sampled from a patient who underwent chemoradiotherapy. The chain carries TRBV7-8 and TRBJ2-1; 7 bases line up with TRBD1. The source of this sequence is a human donor with HPV-associated anogenital cancer. The CDR3 here is CASSRGTATNEQFF. DNA of the CDR3: TGTGCCAGCAGCAGAGGGACAGCAACCAATGAGCAGTTCTTC.